This record concerns one T cell receptor (beta chain) sequence. Its antigen is unknown. These data are taken from a study of T cell repertoires in cytomegalovirus infection. About the study: Public TCR beta signature analysis indicated the presence of both CMV infection and matching HLA type.

This CDR3 has 14 residues. Germline V gives CDR1 SGHTA, CDR2 FQGNSA. Trimming stripped 5 bases from V and 1 base from J, with 11 bases between. TCRdb reprocessed the reads via MiXCR and lists one record per CDR3 protein. The data contain around 360,000 distinct CDR3 sequences, about 32% of them seen just once; the ten biggest clones take up less than 15%. Points from the study as a whole: Across the ex vivo response, the dominant clonotypes were HLA-C-restricted CMV-specific TCR beta clonotypes.

The TCR comes from a human donor in good health (CMV status not recorded). Some clones in this sample may be carry-over from other donors' samples. The chain couples TRBV7-2 to TRBJ1-2; D might be TRBD1 (5 bases). Sequencing was performed on cultured PBMCs, taken from culture after CMV antigen stimulation. Here the CDR3 DNA reads TGTGCCAGCAGCACGCGGGGCAGTAACTATGGCTACACCTTC. Its protein product is CASSTRGSNYGYTF.